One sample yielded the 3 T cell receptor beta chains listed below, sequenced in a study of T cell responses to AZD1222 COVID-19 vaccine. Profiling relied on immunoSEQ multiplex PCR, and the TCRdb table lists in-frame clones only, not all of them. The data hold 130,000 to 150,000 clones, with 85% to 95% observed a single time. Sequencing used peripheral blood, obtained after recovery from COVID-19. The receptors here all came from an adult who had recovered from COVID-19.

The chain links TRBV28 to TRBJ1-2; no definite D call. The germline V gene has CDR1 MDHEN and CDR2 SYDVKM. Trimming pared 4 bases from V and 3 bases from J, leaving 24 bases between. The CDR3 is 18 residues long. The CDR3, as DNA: TGTGCCAGCAGTTCAGCCCGATGGACTTTGGTCCCCTACTATGGCTACACCTTC. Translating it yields CASSSARWTLVPYYGYTF.

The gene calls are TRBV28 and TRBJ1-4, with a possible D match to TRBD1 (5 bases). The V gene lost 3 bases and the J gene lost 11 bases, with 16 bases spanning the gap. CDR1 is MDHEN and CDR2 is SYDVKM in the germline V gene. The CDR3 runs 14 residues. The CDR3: CASSFEQERGKLFF. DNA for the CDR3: TGTGCCAGCAGTTTTGAGCAGGAGCGGGGGAAACTGTTTTTT. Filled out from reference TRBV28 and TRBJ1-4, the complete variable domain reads DVKVTQSSRYLVKRTGEKVFLECVQDMDHENMFWYRQDPGLGLRLIYFSYDVKMKEKGDIPEGYSVSREKKERFSLILESASTNQTSMYLCASSFEQERGKLFFGSGTQLSVL.

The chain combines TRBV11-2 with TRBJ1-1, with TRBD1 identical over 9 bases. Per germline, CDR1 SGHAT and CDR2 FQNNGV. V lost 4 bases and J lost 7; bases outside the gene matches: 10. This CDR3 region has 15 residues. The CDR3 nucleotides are TGTGCCAGCAGCTCTGGGACAGGGCCCCTAATTGAAGCTTTCTTT. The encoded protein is CASSSGTGPLIEAFF.